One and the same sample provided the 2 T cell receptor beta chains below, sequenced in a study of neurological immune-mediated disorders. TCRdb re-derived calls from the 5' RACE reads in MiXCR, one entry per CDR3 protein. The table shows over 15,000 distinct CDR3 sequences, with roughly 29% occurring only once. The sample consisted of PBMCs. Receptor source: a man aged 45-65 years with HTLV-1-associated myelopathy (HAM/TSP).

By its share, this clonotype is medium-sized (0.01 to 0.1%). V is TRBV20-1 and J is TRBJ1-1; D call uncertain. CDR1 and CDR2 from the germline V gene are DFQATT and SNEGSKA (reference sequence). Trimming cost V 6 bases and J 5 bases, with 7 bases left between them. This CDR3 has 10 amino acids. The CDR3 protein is CSAVRTEAFF. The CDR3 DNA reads TGCAGTGCGGTAAGGACTGAAGCTTTCTTT.

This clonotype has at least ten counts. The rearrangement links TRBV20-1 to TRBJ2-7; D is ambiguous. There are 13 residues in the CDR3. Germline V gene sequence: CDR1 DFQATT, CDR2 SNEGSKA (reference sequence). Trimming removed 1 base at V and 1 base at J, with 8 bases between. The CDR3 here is CSARGYGSYEQYF. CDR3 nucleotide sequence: TGCAGTGCTAGAGGGTACGGTTCCTACGAGCAGTACTTC.